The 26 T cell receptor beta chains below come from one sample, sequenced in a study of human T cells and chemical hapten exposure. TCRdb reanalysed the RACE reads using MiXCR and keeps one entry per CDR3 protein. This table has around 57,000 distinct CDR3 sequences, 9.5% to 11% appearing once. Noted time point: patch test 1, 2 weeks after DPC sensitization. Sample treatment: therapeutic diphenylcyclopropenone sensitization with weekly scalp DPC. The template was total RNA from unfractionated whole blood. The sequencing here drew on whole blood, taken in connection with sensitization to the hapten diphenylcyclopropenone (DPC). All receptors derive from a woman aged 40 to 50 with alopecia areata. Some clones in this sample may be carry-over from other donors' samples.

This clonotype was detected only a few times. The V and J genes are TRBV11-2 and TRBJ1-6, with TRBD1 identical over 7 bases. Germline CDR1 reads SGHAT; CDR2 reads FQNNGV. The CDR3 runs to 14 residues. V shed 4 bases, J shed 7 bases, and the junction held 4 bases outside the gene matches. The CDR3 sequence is CASSSGTANSPLHF. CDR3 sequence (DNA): TGTGCCAGCAGCTCCGGGACAGCAAATTCACCCCTCCACTTT. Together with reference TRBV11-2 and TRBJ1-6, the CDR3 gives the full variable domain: EAGVAQSPRYKIIEKRQSVAFWCNPISGHATLYWYQQILGQGPKLLIQFQNNGVVDDSQLPKDRFSAERLKGVDSTLKIQPAKLEDSAVYLCASSSGTANSPLHFGNGTRLTVT.

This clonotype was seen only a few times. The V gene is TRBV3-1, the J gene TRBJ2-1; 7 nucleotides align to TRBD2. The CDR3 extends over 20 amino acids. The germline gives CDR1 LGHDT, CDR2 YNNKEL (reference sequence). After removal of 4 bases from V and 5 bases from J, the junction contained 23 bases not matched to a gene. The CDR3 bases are TGTGCCAGCAGCCTCGATCCGGGTCGAGCGGGACCCGCTTTTGACAATGAGCAGTTCTTC. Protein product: CASSLDPGRAGPAFDNEQFF.

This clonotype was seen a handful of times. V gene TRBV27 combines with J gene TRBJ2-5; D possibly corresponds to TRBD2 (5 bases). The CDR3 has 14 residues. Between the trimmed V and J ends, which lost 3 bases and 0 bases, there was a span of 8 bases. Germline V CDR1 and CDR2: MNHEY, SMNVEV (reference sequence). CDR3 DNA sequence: TGTGCCAGCAGTTTTGGAGCGGACCAAGAGACCCAGTACTTC. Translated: CASSFGADQETQYF.

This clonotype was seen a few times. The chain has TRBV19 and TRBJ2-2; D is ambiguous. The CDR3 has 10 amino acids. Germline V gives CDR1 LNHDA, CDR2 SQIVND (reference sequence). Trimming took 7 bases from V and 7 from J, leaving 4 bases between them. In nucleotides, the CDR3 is TGTGCCAGTAAAGGCGGGGAGCTGTTTTTT. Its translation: CASKGGELFF.

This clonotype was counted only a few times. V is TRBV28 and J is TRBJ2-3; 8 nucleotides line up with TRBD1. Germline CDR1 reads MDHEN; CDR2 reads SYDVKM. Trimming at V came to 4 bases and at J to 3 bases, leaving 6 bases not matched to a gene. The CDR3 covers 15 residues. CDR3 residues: CASSSHGTGTDTQYF. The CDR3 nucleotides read TGTGCCAGCAGTTCCCACGGGACAGGAACAGATACGCAGTATTTT.

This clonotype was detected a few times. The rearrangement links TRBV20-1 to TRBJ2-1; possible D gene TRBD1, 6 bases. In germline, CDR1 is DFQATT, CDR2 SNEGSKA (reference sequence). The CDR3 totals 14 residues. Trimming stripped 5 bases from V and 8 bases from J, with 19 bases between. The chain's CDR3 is CSASGTSLMDEQFF. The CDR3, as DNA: TGCAGTGCTTCTGGGACATCCTTAATGGATGAGCAGTTCTTC.

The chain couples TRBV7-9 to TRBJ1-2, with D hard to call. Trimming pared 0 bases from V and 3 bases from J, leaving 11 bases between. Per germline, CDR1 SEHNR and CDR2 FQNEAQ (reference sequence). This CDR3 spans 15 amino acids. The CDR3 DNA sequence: TGTGCCAGCAGCTTAGCAGACCTTAGGCACTATGGCTACACCTTC. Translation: CASSLADLRHYGYTF.

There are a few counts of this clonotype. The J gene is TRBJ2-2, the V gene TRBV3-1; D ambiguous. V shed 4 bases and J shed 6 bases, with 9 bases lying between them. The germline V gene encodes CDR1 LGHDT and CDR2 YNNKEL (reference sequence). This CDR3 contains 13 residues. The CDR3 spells CASSPLPAGELFF. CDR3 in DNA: TGTGCCAGCAGCCCTCTCCCCGCCGGGGAGCTGTTTTTT.

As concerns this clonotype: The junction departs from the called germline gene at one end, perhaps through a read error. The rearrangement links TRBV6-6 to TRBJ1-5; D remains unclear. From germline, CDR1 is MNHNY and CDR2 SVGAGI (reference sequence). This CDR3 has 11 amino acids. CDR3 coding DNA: TGTGCCACCAGTCCGGGTCAGCCCCAGCATTTT. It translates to CATSPGQPQHF.

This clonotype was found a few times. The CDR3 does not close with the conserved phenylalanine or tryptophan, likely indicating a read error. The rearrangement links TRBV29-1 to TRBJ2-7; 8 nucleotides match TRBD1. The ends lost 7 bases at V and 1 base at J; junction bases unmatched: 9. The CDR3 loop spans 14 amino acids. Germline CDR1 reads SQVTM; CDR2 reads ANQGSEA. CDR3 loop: CSARGQEASYEQYL. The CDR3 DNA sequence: TGCAGCGCTAGGGGACAGGAGGCGTCCTACGAGCAGTACCTC.

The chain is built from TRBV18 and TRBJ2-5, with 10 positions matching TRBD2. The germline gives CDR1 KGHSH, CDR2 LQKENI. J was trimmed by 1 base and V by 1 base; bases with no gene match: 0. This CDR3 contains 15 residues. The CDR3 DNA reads TGTGCCAGCTCACCACAGCGGGGGGGCCAAGAGACCCAGTACTTC. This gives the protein CASSPQRGGQETQYF.

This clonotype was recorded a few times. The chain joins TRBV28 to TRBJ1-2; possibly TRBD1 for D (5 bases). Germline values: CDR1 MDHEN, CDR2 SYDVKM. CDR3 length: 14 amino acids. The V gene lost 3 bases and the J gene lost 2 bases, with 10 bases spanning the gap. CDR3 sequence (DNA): TGTGCCAGCAGTTTGGCAGGGCCCAACTATGGCTACACCTTC. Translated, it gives CASSLAGPNYGYTF.

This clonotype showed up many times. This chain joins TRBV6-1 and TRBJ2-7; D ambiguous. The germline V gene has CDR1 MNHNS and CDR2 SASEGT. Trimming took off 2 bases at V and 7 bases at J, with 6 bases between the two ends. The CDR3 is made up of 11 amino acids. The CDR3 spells CASSERREQYF. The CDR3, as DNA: TGTGCCAGCAGTGAAAGGAGAGAGCAGTACTTC.

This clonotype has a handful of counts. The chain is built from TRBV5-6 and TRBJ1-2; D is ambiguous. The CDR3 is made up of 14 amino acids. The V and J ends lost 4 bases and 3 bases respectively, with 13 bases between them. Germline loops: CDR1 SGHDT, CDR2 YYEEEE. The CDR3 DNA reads TGTGCCAGCAGCCCAATTTTTGGGGACTATGGCTACACCTTC. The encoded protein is CASSPIFGDYGYTF.

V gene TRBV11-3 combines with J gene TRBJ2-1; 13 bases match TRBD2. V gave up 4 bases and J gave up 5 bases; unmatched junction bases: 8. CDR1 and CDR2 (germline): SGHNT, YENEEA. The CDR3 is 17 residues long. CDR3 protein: CASSSRALAGGNNEQFF. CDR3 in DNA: TGTGCCAGCAGCTCTCGAGCACTAGCGGGGGGGAACAATGAGCAGTTCTTC.

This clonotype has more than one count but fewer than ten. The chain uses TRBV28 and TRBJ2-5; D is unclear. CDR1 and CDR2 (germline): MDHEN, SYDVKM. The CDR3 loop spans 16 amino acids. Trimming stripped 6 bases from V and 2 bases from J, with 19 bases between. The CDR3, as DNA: TGTGCCAGCAGCCCGCCAGTGGGTTTAAGGCAAGAGACCCAGTACTTC. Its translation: CASSPPVGLRQETQYF.

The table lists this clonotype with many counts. Here the CDR3 DNA reads TGTGCCAGCGGCCCCCGGTCCTACGAGCAGTACTTC. Protein: CASGPRSYEQYF. The rearrangement links TRBV6-2 or TRBV6-3 to TRBJ2-7; D gene ambiguous. Germline assignment: CDR1 MNHEY and CDR2 SVGEGT. Trimming removed 8 bases from V and 1 base from J, with 9 bases in between. This CDR3 is built from 12 residues.

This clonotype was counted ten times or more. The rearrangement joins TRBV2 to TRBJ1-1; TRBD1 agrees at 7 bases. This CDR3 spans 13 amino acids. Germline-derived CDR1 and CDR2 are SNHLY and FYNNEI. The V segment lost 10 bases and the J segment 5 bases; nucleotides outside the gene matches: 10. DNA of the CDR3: TGTGCCACCGCAAGGGGGCAGGGAACTGAAGCTTTCTTT. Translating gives CATARGQGTEAFF.

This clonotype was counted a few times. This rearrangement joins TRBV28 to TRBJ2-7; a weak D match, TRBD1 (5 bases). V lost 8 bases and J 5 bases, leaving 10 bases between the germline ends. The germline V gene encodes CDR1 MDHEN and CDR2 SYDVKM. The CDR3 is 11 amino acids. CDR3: CASDIGDEQYF. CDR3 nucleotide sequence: TGTGCCAGCGATATAGGGGACGAGCAGTACTTC.

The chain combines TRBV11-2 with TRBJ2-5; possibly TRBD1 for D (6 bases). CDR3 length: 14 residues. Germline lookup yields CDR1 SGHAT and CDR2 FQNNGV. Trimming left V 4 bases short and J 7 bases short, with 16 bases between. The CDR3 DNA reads TGTGCCAGCAGCTCGGGACAACCCCTGGCGACCCAGTACTTC. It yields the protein CASSSGQPLATQYF.

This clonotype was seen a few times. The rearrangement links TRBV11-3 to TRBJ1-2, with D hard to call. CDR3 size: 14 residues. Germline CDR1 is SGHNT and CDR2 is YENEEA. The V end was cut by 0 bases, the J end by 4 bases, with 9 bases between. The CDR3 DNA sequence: TGTGCCAGCAGCTTAGATTGGAAAGGCTATGGCTACACCTTC. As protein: CASSLDWKGYGYTF.

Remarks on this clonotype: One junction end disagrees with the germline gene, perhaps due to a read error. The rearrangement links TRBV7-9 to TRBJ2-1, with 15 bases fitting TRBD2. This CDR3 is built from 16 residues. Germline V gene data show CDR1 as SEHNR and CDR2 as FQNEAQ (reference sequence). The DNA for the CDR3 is TGTGTCAGCAGCACCCCCGGGACTAGCGGGGGGAATGAGCAGTTCTTC. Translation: CVSSTPGTSGGNEQFF.

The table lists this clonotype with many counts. The CDR3 here is CATRTPGTKETQYF. As DNA, the CDR3 is TGTGCCACCCGGACTCCCGGGACAAAAGAGACCCAGTACTTC. V is TRBV6-5 and J is TRBJ2-5; D perhaps matches TRBD1 (6 bases). This CDR3 is built from 14 residues. V lost 10 bases, J lost 3 bases, and 18 bases lay in between. Germline lookup yields CDR1 MNHEY and CDR2 SVGAGI.

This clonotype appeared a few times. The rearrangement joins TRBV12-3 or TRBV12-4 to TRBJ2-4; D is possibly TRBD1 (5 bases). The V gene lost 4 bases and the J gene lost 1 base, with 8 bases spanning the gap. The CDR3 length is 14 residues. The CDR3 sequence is CASSYPGAKNIQYF. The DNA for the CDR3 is TGTGCCAGCAGTTACCCAGGGGCCAAAAACATTCAGTACTTC.

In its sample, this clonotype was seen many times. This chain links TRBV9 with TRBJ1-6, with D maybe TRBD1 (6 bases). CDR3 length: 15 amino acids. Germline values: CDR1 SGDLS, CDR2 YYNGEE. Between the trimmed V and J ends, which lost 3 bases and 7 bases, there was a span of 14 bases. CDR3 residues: CASSAGDTGNSPLHF. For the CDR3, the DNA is TGTGCCAGCAGCGCCGGGGACACAGGCAATTCACCCCTCCACTTT.

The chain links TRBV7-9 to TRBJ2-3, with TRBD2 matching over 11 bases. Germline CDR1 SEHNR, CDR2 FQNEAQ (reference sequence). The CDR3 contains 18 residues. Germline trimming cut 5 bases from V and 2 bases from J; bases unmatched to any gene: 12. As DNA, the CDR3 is TGTGCCAGCAGCCCGATTGGGGCGACTAGCGGGACCACAGATACGCAGTATTTT. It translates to CASSPIGATSGTTDTQYF.